This T cell receptor (beta chain) came from a study of vaccination effects on CD4 cells after COVID-19. TCRdb's copy holds only in-frame clones and misses some; the assay was immunoSEQ multiplex PCR. The table has roughly 24,000 clones, under 85% seen once. The V and J ends lost 2 bases and 5 bases, in that order; junction bases with no gene match: 6. The length of the CDR3 is 16 residues. Germline-derived CDR1 and CDR2 are KGHSH and LQKENI. ViraFEST assay sequencing came after antigen-specific CD4+ T cells were expanded with viral peptide pools. Isolating CD4+ T cells followed approximately ten days of culture. BNT162b2 vaccine or mRNA-1273 vaccine was given to participants in two doses. About this clone itself: The antigen is undetermined.

The source was CD4+ T cells from PBMCs cultured with HCoV-NL63 spike peptides, collected after COVID-19 vaccination. The rearrangement uses TRBV18 and TRBJ1-1; 12 bases align to TRBD1. The source is a human donor who received a COVID-19 vaccine. The CDR3 nucleotides read TGTGCCAGCTCACCAGGGACAGGGGGCGTAGGAACTGAAGCTTTCTTT. Translation: CASSPGTGGVGTEAFF.